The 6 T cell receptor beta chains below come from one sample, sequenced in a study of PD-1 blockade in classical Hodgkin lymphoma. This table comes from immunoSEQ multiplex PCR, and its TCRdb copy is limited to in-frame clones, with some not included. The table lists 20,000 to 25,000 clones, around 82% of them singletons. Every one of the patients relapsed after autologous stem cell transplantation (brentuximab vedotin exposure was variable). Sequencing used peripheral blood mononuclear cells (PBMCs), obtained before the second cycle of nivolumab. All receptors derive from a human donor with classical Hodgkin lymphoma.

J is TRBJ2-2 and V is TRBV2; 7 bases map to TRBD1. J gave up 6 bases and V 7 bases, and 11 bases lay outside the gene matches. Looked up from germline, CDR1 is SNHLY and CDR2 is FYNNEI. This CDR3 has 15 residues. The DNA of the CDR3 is TGTGCCAGCAAACATGAGGGGGCGGTATCCGGGGAGCTGTTTTTT. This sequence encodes CASKHEGAVSGELFF.

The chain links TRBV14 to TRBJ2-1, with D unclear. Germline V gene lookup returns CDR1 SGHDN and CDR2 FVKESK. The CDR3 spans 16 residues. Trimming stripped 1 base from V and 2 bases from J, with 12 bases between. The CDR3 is CASSQVRVSTYNEQFF. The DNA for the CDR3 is TGTGCCAGCAGCCAAGTTCGGGTCTCAACCTACAATGAGCAGTTCTTC.

CDR3 region: CASSDGTSYEQYF. The DNA of the CDR3 is TGTGCCAGCAGTGATGGGACCTCTTACGAGCAGTACTTC. The rearrangement uses TRBV6-1 and TRBJ2-7; D is tentatively TRBD1 or TRBD2 (5 bases each). CDR3 size: 13 residues. Trimming pared 3 bases from V and 4 bases from J, leaving 10 bases between. Germline CDR1 MNHNS, CDR2 SASEGT.

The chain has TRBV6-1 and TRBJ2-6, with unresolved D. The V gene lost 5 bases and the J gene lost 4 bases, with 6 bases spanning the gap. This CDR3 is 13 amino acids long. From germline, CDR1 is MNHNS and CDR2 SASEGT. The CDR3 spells CASSFNGANVLTF. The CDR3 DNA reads TGTGCCAGCAGTTTTAACGGGGCCAACGTCCTGACTTTC.

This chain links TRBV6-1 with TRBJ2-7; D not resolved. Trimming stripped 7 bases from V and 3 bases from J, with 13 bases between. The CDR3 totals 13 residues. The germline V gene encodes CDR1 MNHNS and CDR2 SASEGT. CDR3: CASKHGRFYEQYF. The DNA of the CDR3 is TGTGCCAGCAAGCACGGACGATTCTACGAGCAGTACTTC.

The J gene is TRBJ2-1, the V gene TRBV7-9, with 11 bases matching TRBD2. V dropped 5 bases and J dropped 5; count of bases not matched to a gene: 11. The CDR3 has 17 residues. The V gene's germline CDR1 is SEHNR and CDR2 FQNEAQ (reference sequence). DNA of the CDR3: TGTGCCAGCAGCCAAAAAATTACTAGCGGGGGAAACAATGAGCAGTTCTTC. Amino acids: CASSQKITSGGNNEQFF.